The 32 T cell receptor beta chains given below trace back to one sample, sequenced in a study of post-analysis software for immune sequencing data. Built from TCR beta cDNA, the libraries had unique molecular identifiers in them. TCRdb fed the PCR reads into MiXCR, producing one record per CDR3 protein. The sample has 450,000 or so distinct CDR3 sequences; roughly 46% are singletons. Their target antigens are unknown. The study's findings and limits: Patients used a few TRBV segments, including TRBV5-6, TRBV5-1 and TRBV20-1, more often than controls.

Source material: blood. All receptors come from a girl aged 10 to 17 with multiple sclerosis.

This clonotype was seen more than once but under ten times. The chain uses TRBV7-2 and TRBJ2-3; 10 bases agree with TRBD2. This CDR3 has 20 residues. Germline lookup yields CDR1 SGHTA and CDR2 FQGNSA. V shed 3 bases, J shed 0 bases, and the junction held 15 bases outside the gene matches. Here the CDR3 DNA reads TGTGCCAGCAGCTTCAATCCACTAGCGGGGTCACCGACTAGCACAGATACGCAGTATTTT. Its protein is CASSFNPLAGSPTSTDTQYF.

The chain employs TRBV6-6 and TRBJ1-2; D is unclear. CDR1 is MNHNY and CDR2 is SVGAGI in the germline V gene (reference sequence). The V end lost 8 bases, the J end lost 2 bases, and 15 bases lay between the germline ends. The CDR3 contains 14 residues. CDR3 region: CASGPSELNYGYTF. The CDR3 DNA is TGTGCCAGCGGCCCCTCTGAACTCAACTATGGCTACACCTTC.

The chain recombines TRBV28 with TRBJ1-1; 8 nucleotides match TRBD1. Looked up from germline, CDR1 is MDHEN and CDR2 is SYDVKM. This CDR3 is built from 16 residues. The J segment lost 3 bases and the V segment lost 2 bases, leaving 8 bases of the junction unmatched. DNA for the CDR3: TGTGCCAGCAGTTTACTCCAGGGGGCTGGGGACACTGAAGCTTTCTTT. Residues: CASSLLQGAGDTEAFF. The full variable domain, completed using reference TRBV28 and TRBJ1-1, is DVKVTQSSRYLVKRTGEKVFLECVQDMDHENMFWYRQDPGLGLRLIYFSYDVKMKEKGDIPEGYSVSREKKERFSLILESASTNQTSMYLCASSLLQGAGDTEAFFGQGTRLTVV.

This clonotype has only a few counts. V is TRBV11-2 and J is TRBJ2-7, with a weak D call TRBD2 (5 bases). V shed 6 bases and J shed 6 bases, with 21 bases lying between them. This CDR3 comprises 15 residues. The germline V gene encodes CDR1 SGHAT and CDR2 FQNNGV. CDR3 sequence: CASSPRAEEVGEQYF. The CDR3 DNA follows: TGTGCCAGCAGTCCCCGCGCCGAGGAGGTTGGCGAGCAGTACTTC.

The chain employs TRBV5-1 and TRBJ2-1; perhaps D is TRBD1 or TRBD2 (5 bases each). Trimming left V 5 bases short and J 0 bases short, with 15 bases between. Per germline, CDR1 SGHRS and CDR2 YFSETQ. This CDR3 comprises 16 residues. In nucleotides, the CDR3 is TGCGCCAGCAGGCTTCTTGTGGGGGACTCCTACAATGAGCAGTTCTTC. Amino acids: CASRLLVGDSYNEQFF.

A few counts support this clonotype. J is TRBJ2-1 and V is TRBV12-3 or TRBV12-4, with D unresolved. V lost 1 base and J 7 bases, leaving 11 bases between the germline ends. This CDR3 contains 14 residues. Here the CDR3 DNA reads TGTGCCAGCAGTTTAGGGCCTACTCTAAATGAGCAGTTCTTC. Amino acids: CASSLGPTLNEQFF.

This chain connects TRBV3-1 to TRBJ2-1; 8 bases map to TRBD2. Per germline, CDR1 LGHDT and CDR2 YNNKEL (reference sequence). The CDR3 extends over 16 amino acids. V was clipped by 1 base and J by 6 bases; unmatched bases: 8. CDR3 protein: CASSQVPAGDRNEQFF. CDR3 coding DNA: TGTGCCAGCAGCCAAGTCCCAGCGGGAGACCGCAATGAGCAGTTCTTC.

The chain has TRBV5-5 and TRBJ2-3; D possibly uses TRBD1 or TRBD2 (6 bases each). Per the germline V gene, CDR1 is SGHKS and CDR2 is YYEKEE (reference sequence). The V end was cut by 1 base, the J end by 5 bases, with 20 bases between. The CDR3 runs 17 residues. The CDR3, as DNA: TGTGCCAGCAGCTTGAGATTGGGGGGCCGGACCGGAGATACGCAGTATTTT. Its translation: CASSLRLGGRTGDTQYF.

This chain uses TRBV7-9 with TRBJ2-4; 8 bases are a match to TRBD1. V was clipped by 5 bases and J by 7 bases; unmatched bases: 7. CDR1 is SEHNR, CDR2 FQNEAQ, per germline (reference sequence). The CDR3 totals 14 residues. The CDR3 sequence: CASSPGQGGNIQYF. For the CDR3, the DNA is TGTGCCAGCAGCCCCGGACAGGGCGGGAACATTCAGTACTTC.

This clonotype was picked up a small number of times. The chain uses TRBV29-1 and TRBJ2-5, with D possibly matching TRBD2 (6 bases). The germline V gene has CDR1 SQVTM and CDR2 ANQGSEA. The length of the CDR3 is 13 residues. Trimming removed 4 bases at V and 2 bases at J, with 11 bases between. Here the CDR3 reads CSVVRGSQETQYF. CDR3 bases: TGCAGCGTTGTTCGGGGGAGTCAAGAGACCCAGTACTTC.

As to this clonotype: At one of its ends the junction is not consistent with the germline gene, which may arise from a read error. The chain carries TRBV7-7 and TRBJ1-1; D not certain. The germline V gene has CDR1 SSHAT and CDR2 FNYEAQ (reference sequence). The CDR3 is made up of 13 amino acids. CDR3 sequence reads: CASSPVGPTEAFF. CDR3 nucleotide sequence: TGTGCTAGCAGCCCCGTGGGCCCAACTGAAGCTTTCTTT.

The gene calls are TRBV28 and TRBJ1-2; 10 nucleotides match TRBD1. From germline, CDR1 is MDHEN and CDR2 SYDVKM. J lost 8 bases, V lost 5 bases, and 8 bases had no gene match. The length of the CDR3 is 14 residues. The CDR3 spells CASSIRTGGGGYTF. CDR3 coding DNA: TGTGCCAGCAGTATCCGGACAGGGGGTGGGGGCTACACCTTC.

The chain recombines TRBV18 with TRBJ2-7; the D is unclear. CDR1 and CDR2 (germline): KGHSH, LQKENI. Trimming shortened V by 3 bases and J by 4 bases, and 19 bases separated the two germline ends. The CDR3 has 16 residues. CDR3 protein: CASSPLDGRVGYEQYF. CDR3 bases: TGTGCCAGCTCACCGCTGGACGGCCGGGTGGGTTACGAGCAGTACTTC. The variable domain in full, completed from reference TRBV18 and TRBJ2-7, reads NAGVMQNPRHLVRRRGQEARLRCSPMKGHSHVYWYRQLPEEGLKFMVYLQKENIIDESGMPKERFSAEFPKEGPSILRIQQVVRGDSAAYFCASSPLDGRVGYEQYFGPGTRLTVT.

This clonotype has a handful of counts. The chain couples TRBV4-1 to TRBJ2-7; the match to TRBD2 covers 8 bases. There are 16 residues in the CDR3. Germline CDR1 MGHRA, CDR2 YSYEKL. The ends lost 0 bases at V and 2 bases at J; junction bases unmatched: 6. The CDR3 DNA reads TGCGCCAGCAGCCAAGAAGGCGGGGGGCGGCCCTACGAGCAGTACTTC. Translated: CASSQEGGGRPYEQYF.

The chain carries TRBV5-1 and TRBJ2-7; TRBD2 matches at 11 bases. Germline V gene lookup returns CDR1 SGHRS and CDR2 YFSETQ. The CDR3 sequence is 16 residues long. V shed 5 bases and J 2 bases; nucleotides not matched to a gene: 9. The CDR3 reads CASSFPLAGGPYEQYF. CDR3 nucleotides: TGCGCCAGCAGTTTTCCGTTAGCGGGAGGGCCCTACGAGCAGTACTTC.

The rearrangement joins TRBV7-9 to TRBJ2-7; possible D gene TRBD1, 6 bases. This CDR3 is 14 amino acids long. Germline loops: CDR1 SEHNR, CDR2 FQNEAQ (reference sequence). V was trimmed by 1 base and J by 6 bases, leaving 13 bases between them. CDR3 amino acids: CASSLGQALVEQYF. Written as DNA, the CDR3 is TGTGCCAGCAGCTTAGGACAGGCTCTGGTCGAGCAGTACTTC. The full variable domain, with the rest looked up from reference TRBV7-9 and TRBJ2-7, is DTGVSQNPRHKITKRGQNVTFRCDPISEHNRLYWYRQTLGQGPEFLTYFQNEAQLEKSRLLSDRFSAERPKGSFSTLEIQRTEQGDSAMYLCASSLGQALVEQYFGPGTRLTVT.

The rearrangement uses TRBV6-1 and TRBJ2-1; 9 bases line up with TRBD1. CDR3 size: 16 residues. V was clipped by 4 bases and J by 8 bases; unmatched bases: 12. Germline CDR1 MNHNS, CDR2 SASEGT. CDR3: CASSGSGTGTWYEQFF. The CDR3 DNA reads TGTGCCAGCAGTGGATCCGGGACAGGGACATGGTATGAGCAGTTCTTC.

Details on this clonotype: One junction end disagrees with the germline gene, perhaps due to a read error. The chain links TRBV5-1 to TRBJ2-7; tentative D call: TRBD2 (5 bases). CDR3 size: 14 residues. The germline V gene encodes CDR1 SGHRS and CDR2 YFSETQ. CDR3 sequence (DNA): TGCACCAGCAGCTTTCCGGGGAGCTCCTACGAGCAGTACTTC. Its translation is CTSSFPGSSYEQYF.

V is TRBV15 and J is TRBJ2-7; 10 nucleotides agree with TRBD2. V was pared by 0 bases and J by 6 bases, with 5 bases of the junction left unmatched. CDR3 length equals 15 residues. Per the germline V gene, CDR1 is LNHNV and CDR2 is YYDKDF (reference sequence). CDR3 bases: TGTGCCACCAGCAGAGATCGAGCGGGAGGGGGCGAGCAGTACTTC. Translating gives CATSRDRAGGGEQYF.

This chain uses TRBV19 with TRBJ1-5; D is uncertain. Germline V gene data show CDR1 as LNHDA and CDR2 as SQIVND (reference sequence). The CDR3 totals 12 residues. V lost 5 bases to trimming and J lost 7 bases, with 9 bases between them. DNA of the CDR3: TGTGCCAGTAGTCGCTATGGCCAGCCCCAGCATTTT. Amino acid sequence: CASSRYGQPQHF.

The chain carries TRBV11-1 and TRBJ2-1; D is undetermined. V shed 4 bases and J shed 0 bases, with 13 bases lying between them. Per the germline V gene, CDR1 is SGHAT and CDR2 is FQDESV (reference sequence). The CDR3 has 16 amino acids. CDR3 in DNA: TGTGCCAGCAGCTCCCTAGATACCTACTCCTACAATGAGCAGTTCTTC. Its translation: CASSSLDTYSYNEQFF.

V gene TRBV12-5 combines with J gene TRBJ1-1, with TRBD1 identical over 9 bases. V dropped 1 base and J dropped 6; count of bases not matched to a gene: 9. Per germline, CDR1 LGHNT and CDR2 FRNRAP. This CDR3 is built from 16 residues. CDR3 bases: TGTGCTAGTGGTTTGGCCTTGGGACAGGGAGGAGCTGAAGCTTTCTTT. Translating it yields CASGLALGQGGAEAFF.

The chain couples TRBV27 to TRBJ1-1; 7 bases map to TRBD1. Germline V gene sequence: CDR1 MNHEY, CDR2 SMNVEV (reference sequence). The ends lost 9 bases at V and 1 base at J; junction bases unmatched: 14. This CDR3 has 16 residues. CDR3 sequence (DNA): TGTGCCAGTAGACTAACAGGGGCCTTAGAGAACACTGAAGCTTTCTTT. This translates into CASRLTGALENTEAFF.

This clonotype appeared a few times. The chain joins TRBV27 to TRBJ2-1; the D is unclear. Trimming took 7 bases from V and 1 from J, leaving 11 bases between them. The V gene's germline CDR1 is MNHEY and CDR2 SMNVEV (reference sequence). The CDR3 is made up of 14 amino acids. The CDR3 reads CASTPHGSYNEQFF. As DNA, the CDR3 is TGTGCCAGCACCCCCCACGGTTCCTACAATGAGCAGTTCTTC.

V is TRBV20-1 and J is TRBJ2-4; a possible D gene is TRBD1 (6 bases). The end of the DNA aligns better with TRBJ2-7, so the J call may be wrong. CDR1 DFQATT and CDR2 SNEGSKA come from the germline V gene (reference sequence). This CDR3 has 15 residues. The CDR3 DNA sequence: TGCAGTGCTAGAGATCGACAGGAACGCTTCTACGAGCAGTACTTC. This gives the protein CSARDRQERFYEQYF.

The rearrangement uses TRBV7-6 and TRBJ1-2; 8 bases fit TRBD1. Looked up from germline, CDR1 is SGHVS and CDR2 is FNYEAQ. The junction had 10 bases not matched to a gene; V was cut back by 5 bases and J by 2 bases. The length of the CDR3 is 16 residues. The CDR3 nucleotides are TGTGCCAGCAGCCACACGGTGGGACAGGACAACTATGGCTACACCTTC. The encoded protein is CASSHTVGQDNYGYTF.

This clonotype has only a few counts. The chain joins TRBV20-1 to TRBJ2-5; 8 positions match TRBD1. CDR1 DFQATT and CDR2 SNEGSKA come from the germline V gene (reference sequence). The CDR3 extends over 13 amino acids. V lost 6 bases and J lost 5; bases outside the gene matches: 8. CDR3 nucleotides: TGCAGTGCCGGGGGCAGGGGGCAGGAGACCCAGTACTTC. Translation: CSAGGRGQETQYF.

The chain joins TRBV12-3 or TRBV12-4 to TRBJ2-7, with 13 nucleotides matching TRBD2. The ends lost 6 bases at V and 5 bases at J; junction bases unmatched: 4. This CDR3 has 14 amino acids. CDR3 nucleotides: TGTGCCAGCAGACCCGGGACTAGCGGGGACGAGCAGTACTTC. Amino acid sequence: CASRPGTSGDEQYF.

This clonotype appeared many times. The V gene is TRBV29-1, the J gene TRBJ2-1; 9 nucleotides line up with TRBD2. This CDR3 is 19 amino acids long. Looked up from germline, CDR1 is SQVTM and CDR2 is ANQGSEA. V was clipped by 4 bases and J by 2 bases; unmatched bases: 18. The CDR3 here is CSVVSGWASGDTPYNEQFF. The CDR3 DNA sequence: TGCAGCGTTGTATCTGGGTGGGCTAGCGGGGATACCCCCTACAATGAGCAGTTCTTC.

The V gene is TRBV20-1, the J gene TRBJ2-4; TRBD2 agrees at 7 bases. The DNA end is more similar to TRBJ2-7, so the J call may be wrong. There are 17 residues in the CDR3. The germline CDR1 and CDR2 sequences are DFQATT and SNEGSKA (reference sequence). The CDR3 bases are TGCAGTGCTAGAGAGGGGCTTAAGCGGGACCGGCAGGTCGAGCAGTACTTC. The encoded protein is CSAREGLKRDRQVEQYF.

The chain employs TRBV6-5 and TRBJ2-7, with TRBD2 matching over 8 bases. The CDR3 is 14 residues long. J was trimmed by 2 bases and V by 7 bases; bases with no gene match: 7. The V gene's germline CDR1 is MNHEY and CDR2 SVGAGI. As DNA, the CDR3 is TGTGCCAGCATGTCCGGGAGGGGCCCCTACGAGCAGTACTTC. This codes for CASMSGRGPYEQYF.

V is TRBV7-3 and J is TRBJ1-1, with D unclear. Trimming shortened V by 4 bases and J by 5 bases, and 14 bases separated the two germline ends. This CDR3 contains 14 residues. Germline assignment: CDR1 SGHTA and CDR2 FQGTGA. The CDR3, as DNA: TGTGCCAGCAGCTCCGGGCCTGCGGTTACTGAAGCTTTCTTT. This encodes CASSSGPAVTEAFF.